These T cell receptor beta chains were read from a single sample in a study of identical twins. Each CDR3 protein is one row after TCRdb ran MiXCR on the 5' RACE reads. Of nearly 900,000 distinct CDR3 sequences detected, approximately 13% appear once; the ten largest clones hold about 1.5%. This sample was also put to use in a study of yellow fever vaccine responses in identical twins.

Sample: PBMCs. These receptors originate from a woman between 18 and 29 years old in good health. Each CDR3 is given without its conserved first and last residue.

v_gene	j_gene	CDR3aa
TRBV4-1	TRBJ2-2	ASSQGPGAGELF
TRBV11-1	TRBJ1-6	ASSLGGQTGTNNSPLH
TRBV12-3/TRBV12-4	TRBJ2-2	ASRPGLGNTGELF
TRBV18	TRBJ2-3	ASSPDRTDTQY
TRBV28	TRBJ2-5	ASSSLGLSETQY
TRBV12-3/TRBV12-4	TRBJ1-5	ASSLTVNQPQH
TRBV11-1	TRBJ2-1	ASSLALTSSHRYDEQF
TRBV20-1	TRBJ2-3	SASFSGGARVADTQY
TRBV5-5	TRBJ2-1	ASSLHDRGLMVEQF
TRBV20-1	TRBJ2-1	SAFYNEQF
TRBV6-4	TRBJ2-3	ASSSRDHTDTQY
TRBV7-8	TRBJ2-2	ASSPQSLEVGQGELF
TRBV25-1	TRBJ2-5	ASSEQGQGGWETQY
TRBV24-1	TRBJ2-1	ATSDFLGTGTFNEQF
TRBV18	TRBJ1-2	ASSPEQNYGYT
TRBV20-1	TRBJ2-5	SARRTSGQETQY
TRBV12-3/TRBV12-4	TRBJ1-2	ASSTQGGPLSYT
TRBV7-7	TRBJ2-2	ASSLQGGSNTGELF
TRBV3-1	TRBJ2-1	ASSQLRTSGSVHEQF
TRBV28	TRBJ2-5	ASSLGVETGPPQY
TRBV12-3/TRBV12-4	TRBJ2-2	ASSSGLRGTGELF
TRBV6-1	TRBJ2-2	ASSRRDSNTGELF
TRBV6-5	TRBJ1-5	ASSYGTGYVQH
TRBV5-1	TRBJ2-5	ASRGGDGPGETQY
TRBV18	TRBJ1-4	ASSPVPSTNEKLF
TRBV13	TRBJ2-5	ASSLSTSGTQY
TRBV20-1	TRBJ2-1	SAMGTYNEQF
TRBV4-1	TRBJ2-7	ASSQTSGETYEQY
TRBV10-1	TRBJ1-1	ASSETQNTEAF
TRBV24-1	TRBJ2-2	ATSDPEAGGYTGELF
TRBV9	TRBJ1-2	ASSRIVGDSYGYT
TRBV12-3/TRBV12-4	TRBJ1-1	ASSLSQKAF
TRBV14	TRBJ2-3	ASSQVGLRY
TRBV6-1	TRBJ1-5	ASSEEVGQPQH
TRBV2	TRBJ2-1	ASTYQGTYNEQF
TRBV12-3/TRBV12-4	TRBJ2-1	ASSYQSSYNEQF
TRBV19	TRBJ1-1	ASKAGTNTEAF
TRBV11-3	TRBJ2-3	ASSSGTSGSIDTQY
TRBV11-2	TRBJ2-6	ASSPRDRGESGANVLT
TRBV24-1	TRBJ2-1	ATSGIYGTSGSNEQF
TRBV6-2/TRBV6-3	TRBJ2-7	ASSYDRGLRLTSTYEQY
TRBV18	TRBJ2-1	ASSPSPRAYSYNEQF
TRBV12-3/TRBV12-4	TRBJ1-5	ASSLPGISNQPQH
TRBV11-2	TRBJ2-1	ASSSSREGRREQF
TRBV28	TRBJ2-7	ASTPLPDRGSHEQY
TRBV4-1	TRBJ2-4	ASSPPTGHPRGVAKNIQY
TRBV12-3/TRBV12-4	TRBJ1-4	ASSLDLPTNEKLF
TRBV2	TRBJ2-2	ASTDSYTGELF
TRBV9	TRBJ1-2	ASSVQEDGYT
TRBV25-1	TRBJ2-1	ATTPGDSAYNEQF
TRBV2	TRBJ2-1	ASTGSNEQF
TRBV20-1	TRBJ2-5	SARPDSQETQY